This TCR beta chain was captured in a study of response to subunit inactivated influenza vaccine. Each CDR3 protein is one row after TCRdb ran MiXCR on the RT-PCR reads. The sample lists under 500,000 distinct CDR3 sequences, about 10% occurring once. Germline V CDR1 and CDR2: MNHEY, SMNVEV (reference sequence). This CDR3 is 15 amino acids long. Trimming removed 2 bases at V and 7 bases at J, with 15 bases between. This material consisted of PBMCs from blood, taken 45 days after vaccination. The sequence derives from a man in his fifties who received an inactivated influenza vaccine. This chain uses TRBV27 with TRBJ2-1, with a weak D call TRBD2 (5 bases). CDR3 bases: TGTGCCAGCAGTTTACTCCCCCCCCGCGGGAATGAGCAGTTCTTC. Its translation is CASSLLPPRGNEQFF.